One and the same sample provided the 25 T cell receptor beta chains below, sequenced in a study of cytomegalovirus exposure and HLA in healthy donors. Amplification used 60 Vbeta primers and 13 Jbeta primers. Clones were sequenced by immunoSEQ multiplex PCR, and TCRdb holds only the in-frame ones, with some missing. The repertoire consists of some 95,000 clones, with around 79% occurring once and the leading ten covering 4.9%. Material for sequencing was PBMCs. Receptors were obtained from a middle-aged woman in good health and CMV-seronegative.

CDR3 protein: CAWSFQDNQPQHF. CDR3 coding DNA: TGTGCCTGGAGTTTCCAGGACAATCAGCCCCAGCATTTT. The rearrangement links TRBV30 to TRBJ1-5; D is uncertain. This CDR3 is 13 amino acids long. CDR1 is GTSNPN and CDR2 is SVGIG in the germline V gene (reference sequence). V was shortened by 2 bases and J by 3 bases, with 8 bases between the two germline ends.

This chain connects TRBV4-3 to TRBJ2-7, with D possibly being TRBD1 (5 bases). The CDR3 loop spans 16 amino acids. Trimming removed 0 bases at V and 6 bases at J, with 18 bases between. Per germline, CDR1 LGHNA and CDR2 YSLEER. The CDR3 nucleotides read TGCGCCAGCAGCCAAGATGTAGTACAGGCCCTAGGCGAGCAGTACTTC. Protein product: CASSQDVVQALGEQYF.

V is TRBV6-1 and J is TRBJ2-2; D is possibly TRBD2 (7 bases). This CDR3 has 15 residues. Trimming cost V 6 bases and J 2 bases, with 13 bases left between them. CDR1 MNHNS and CDR2 SASEGT come from the germline V gene. DNA of the CDR3: TGTGCCAGCAGCGAACGGGGGGCAAACACCGGGGAGCTGTTTTTT. This sequence encodes CASSERGANTGELFF.

This chain uses TRBV2 with TRBJ1-6, with 9 bases fitting TRBD1. The CDR3 contains 14 residues. Trimming cost V 5 bases and J 10 bases; bases outside gene matches: 6. Germline loops: CDR1 SNHLY, CDR2 FYNNEI. The CDR3 DNA sequence: TGTGCCAGCAGTTCCCGGACAGGGGAGTCACCCCTCCACTTT. Translation: CASSSRTGESPLHF. The full variable domain, its missing parts supplied by reference TRBV2 and TRBJ1-6, is EPEVTQTPSHQVTQMGQEVILRCVPISNHLYFYWYRQILGQKVEFLVSFYNNEISEKSEIFDDQFSVERPDGSNFTLKIRSTKLEDSAMYFCASSSRTGESPLHFGNGTRLTVT.

The rearrangement links TRBV2 to TRBJ2-5; perhaps TRBD2 as D (7 bases). The CDR3 has 16 amino acids. The germline CDR1 and CDR2 sequences are SNHLY and FYNNEI. Trimming took 0 bases from V and 5 from J, leaving 16 bases between them. CDR3 DNA: TGTGCCAGCAGTGAAGCCCTAGGCGGGGGCCGGGAGACCCAGTACTTC. Amino acid sequence: CASSEALGGGRETQYF.

In DNA form, the CDR3 reads TGTGCCAGCAGTTCCCGACAGGGTCTCGGCAATCAGCCCCAGCATTTT. Translation: CASSSRQGLGNQPQHF. V is TRBV6-5 and J is TRBJ1-5; 7 bases match TRBD1. CDR1 is MNHEY and CDR2 is SVGAGI in the germline V gene. Trimming took 4 bases from V and 2 from J; bases not matched to a gene: 8. There are 16 residues in the CDR3.

This clone was found a few times. V is TRBV9 and J is TRBJ2-5, with TRBD2 matching over 9 bases. Trimming at V came to 3 bases and at J to 2 bases, leaving 8 bases not matched to a gene. This CDR3 is 16 amino acids long. Germline V gene sequence: CDR1 SGDLS, CDR2 YYNGEE. For the CDR3, the DNA is TGTGCCAGCAGCGCAATAGCGGGGGTCTCACAAGAGACCCAGTACTTC. Amino acid sequence: CASSAIAGVSQETQYF.

V usage is TRBV15 and J usage is TRBJ1-4; D is unclear. V dropped 0 bases and J dropped 3 bases, with 14 bases sitting between them. Germline V gene lookup returns CDR1 LNHNV and CDR2 YYDKDF (reference sequence). The CDR3 covers 17 residues. The CDR3 DNA reads TGTGCCACCAGCAGAGACCTCCTAGCCGTATCTAATGAAAAACTGTTTTTT. Protein: CATSRDLLAVSNEKLFF.

This clone was seen once. The gene calls are TRBV19 and TRBJ1-5; D is uncertain. The V gene lost 2 bases and the J gene lost 4 bases, with 3 bases spanning the gap. In germline, CDR1 is LNHDA, CDR2 SQIVND (reference sequence). CDR3 size: 12 residues. The CDR3 is CASSIQNQPQHF. The CDR3 region has the DNA TGTGCCAGTAGTATACAAAATCAGCCCCAGCATTTT.

The J gene is TRBJ1-6, the V gene TRBV25-1; D remains unclear. V was clipped by 7 bases and J by 2 bases, with 9 bases between them. Germline V CDR1 and CDR2: MGHDK, SYGVNS. There are 14 residues in the CDR3. In DNA, the CDR3 is TGTGCCAGCACCGAGGGTCCCTATAATTCACCCCTCCACTTT. Amino acids: CASTEGPYNSPLHF.

The chain is built from TRBV6-5 and TRBJ2-3; D uncertain. This CDR3 has 12 residues. V lost 11 bases and J 0 bases, leaving 9 bases between the germline ends. Per the germline V gene, CDR1 is MNHEY and CDR2 is SVGAGI. The DNA of the CDR3 is TGTGCCGCCAGGTCCAGCACAGATACGCAGTATTTT. Its protein is CAARSSTDTQYF.

The chain joins TRBV5-1 to TRBJ1-1; D not resolved. Between the trimmed V and J ends, which lost 4 bases and 1 base, there was a span of 14 bases. This CDR3 has 15 residues. The germline CDR1 and CDR2 sequences are SGHRS and YFSETQ. The CDR3 DNA sequence: TGCGCCAGCAGCCCTCGAGCGGAGCCGAACACTGAAGCTTTCTTT. Translating it yields CASSPRAEPNTEAFF.

The chain employs TRBV14 and TRBJ2-2; 7 bases are a match to TRBD1. This CDR3 region has 15 residues. The junction had 5 bases not matched to a gene; V was cut back by 2 bases and J by 5 bases. Germline CDR1 and CDR2: SGHDN and FVKESK. CDR3 protein: CASSQKGGATGELFF. In DNA, the CDR3 is TGTGCCAGCAGCCAAAAAGGGGGCGCGACCGGGGAGCTGTTTTTT. Variable domain in full (rest from reference TRBV14 and TRBJ2-2): EAGVTQFPSHSVIEKGQTVTLRCDPISGHDNLYWYRRVMGKEIKFLLHFVKESKQDESGMPNNRFLAERTGGTYSTLKVQPAELEDSGVYFCASSQKGGATGELFFGEGSRLTVL.

The V call is TRBV29-1, the J call TRBJ1-2; D possibly corresponds to TRBD1 (5 bases). The CDR3 extends over 12 amino acids. Trimming removed 6 bases from V and 6 bases from J, with 14 bases in between. Germline lookup yields CDR1 SQVTM and CDR2 ANQGSEA. CDR3 in DNA: TGCAGCGTCCTCGGGGGTCAGAATGGCTACACCTTC. This codes for CSVLGGQNGYTF.

The rearrangement uses TRBV27 and TRBJ1-1, with a weak D call TRBD1 (6 bases). The length of the CDR3 is 12 residues. V lost 3 bases to trimming and J lost 10 bases, with 12 bases between them. Germline CDR1 MNHEY, CDR2 SMNVEV (reference sequence). CDR3 DNA: TGTGCCAGCAGTTTCCCGGGACAAGTAGCTTTCTTT. This translates into CASSFPGQVAFF.

This clone came up a few times. The rearrangement joins TRBV7-6 to TRBJ2-1, with a weak D call TRBD1 (6 bases). Germline loops: CDR1 SGHVS, CDR2 FNYEAQ. Deletions cut 2 bases from V and 0 bases from J, with 17 bases between. There are 18 residues in the CDR3. CDR3 in amino acids: CASSLKGGPRSSYNEQFF. The CDR3 region has the DNA TGTGCCAGCAGCTTAAAAGGGGGACCGAGGAGCTCCTACAATGAGCAGTTCTTC. The entire variable domain, with the rest obtained from reference TRBV7-6 and TRBJ2-1, is as follows: GAGVSQSPRYKVTKRGQDVALRCDPISGHVSLYWYRQALGQGPEFLTYFNYEAQQDKSGLPNDRFSAERPEGSISTLTIQRTEQRDSAMYRCASSLKGGPRSSYNEQFFGPGTRLTVL.

This clone was picked up a small number of times. The chain employs TRBV2 and TRBJ1-1; no clear D. The V gene lost 4 bases and the J gene lost 1 base, with 7 bases spanning the gap. CDR1 SNHLY and CDR2 FYNNEI come from the germline V gene. This CDR3 region has 13 residues. CDR3 sequence (DNA): TGTGCCAGCAGTGTTTCCCAGAACACTGAAGCTTTCTTT. Translation gives CASSVSQNTEAFF.

The J gene is TRBJ2-3, the V gene TRBV19; D unresolved. The V gene's germline CDR1 is LNHDA and CDR2 SQIVND (reference sequence). This CDR3 contains 15 residues. Trimming removed 1 base from V and 0 bases from J, with 8 bases in between. CDR3 sequence: CASSIGETSTDTQYF. Here the CDR3 DNA reads TGTGCCAGTAGTATAGGTGAAACTAGCACAGATACGCAGTATTTT.

V and J are TRBV7-8 and TRBJ1-6; D is ambiguous. Germline CDR1 reads SGHVS; CDR2 reads FQNEAQ. This CDR3 has 14 residues. Trimming shortened V by 5 bases and J by 7 bases, and 12 bases separated the two germline ends. The DNA for the CDR3 is TGTGCCAGCAGCCCCCAGTCGCGGAATTCACCCCTCCACTTT. It yields the protein CASSPQSRNSPLHF.

This clone was recorded a few times. The chain carries TRBV27 and TRBJ1-2, with 7 bases aligning to TRBD1. This CDR3 region has 13 residues. The V gene's germline CDR1 is MNHEY and CDR2 SMNVEV (reference sequence). The V gene end was trimmed by 5 bases and the J gene end by 7 bases; junction bases not matched to a gene: 7. The CDR3 coding sequence is TGTGCCAGCAGTCTACAGGGACAGCGTGGCTACACCTTC. It translates to CASSLQGQRGYTF.

V is TRBV10-2 and J is TRBJ2-2; D is uncertain. CDR3 length: 11 amino acids. V gave up 7 bases and J gave up 5 bases, with 5 bases separating them. Germline V gene sequence: CDR1 WSHSY, CDR2 SAAADI. DNA of the CDR3: TGCGCCAGCATGAGTACCGGGGAGCTGTTTTTT. Amino acid sequence: CASMSTGELFF.

The gene calls are TRBV14 and TRBJ2-1; TRBD2 is a possible D gene (6 bases). The CDR3 is made up of 15 amino acids. V dropped 5 bases and J dropped 0 bases, with 11 bases sitting between them. CDR1 SGHDN and CDR2 FVKESK come from the germline V gene. CDR3 in amino acids: CASSATRISYNEQFF. CDR3 in DNA: TGTGCCAGCAGCGCGACTAGAATCTCCTACAATGAGCAGTTCTTC.

The V gene is TRBV7-9, the J gene TRBJ2-1, with TRBD1 as a possible D gene (6 bases). Germline values: CDR1 SEHNR, CDR2 FQNEAQ (reference sequence). V lost 1 base and J 5 bases, leaving 9 bases between the germline ends. The CDR3 totals 14 residues. The CDR3 region is CASSLGQVNNEQFF. In nucleotides, the CDR3 is TGTGCCAGCAGCTTAGGACAGGTGAACAATGAGCAGTTCTTC.

V and J are TRBV30 and TRBJ1-1, with D unclear. Germline V gene data show CDR1 as GTSNPN and CDR2 as SVGIG (reference sequence). Trimming cost V 1 base and J 1 base, with 4 bases left between them. This CDR3 has 12 amino acids. The CDR3 DNA follows: TGTGCCTGGAGTGACGGGAACACTGAAGCTTTCTTT. Amino acids: CAWSDGNTEAFF.

The chain employs TRBV7-9 and TRBJ2-1; 8 bases agree with TRBD1. The CDR3 extends over 15 amino acids. Trimming at V came to 0 bases and at J to 6 bases, leaving 4 bases not matched to a gene. Germline lookup yields CDR1 SEHNR and CDR2 FQNEAQ (reference sequence). This CDR3 reads CASSLASGGSNEQFF. The DNA of the CDR3 is TGTGCCAGCAGCTTAGCCTCAGGGGGCTCCAATGAGCAGTTCTTC.